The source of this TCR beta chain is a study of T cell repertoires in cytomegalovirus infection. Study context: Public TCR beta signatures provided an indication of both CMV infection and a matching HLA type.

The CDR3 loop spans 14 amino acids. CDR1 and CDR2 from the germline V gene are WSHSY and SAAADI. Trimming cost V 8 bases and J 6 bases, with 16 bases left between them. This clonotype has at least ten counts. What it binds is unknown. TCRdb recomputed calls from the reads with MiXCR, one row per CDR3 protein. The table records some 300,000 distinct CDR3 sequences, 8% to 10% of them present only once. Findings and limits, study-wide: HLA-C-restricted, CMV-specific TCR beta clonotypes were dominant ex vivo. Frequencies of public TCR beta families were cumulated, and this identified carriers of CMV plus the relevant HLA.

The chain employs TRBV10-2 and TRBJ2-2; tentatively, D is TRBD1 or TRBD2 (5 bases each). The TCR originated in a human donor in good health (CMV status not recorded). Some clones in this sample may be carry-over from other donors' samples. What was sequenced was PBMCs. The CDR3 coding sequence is TGCGCCAGCCGGAGAAGGGGAGCGGCCGGGGAGCTGTTTTTT. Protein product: CASRRRGAAGELFF.